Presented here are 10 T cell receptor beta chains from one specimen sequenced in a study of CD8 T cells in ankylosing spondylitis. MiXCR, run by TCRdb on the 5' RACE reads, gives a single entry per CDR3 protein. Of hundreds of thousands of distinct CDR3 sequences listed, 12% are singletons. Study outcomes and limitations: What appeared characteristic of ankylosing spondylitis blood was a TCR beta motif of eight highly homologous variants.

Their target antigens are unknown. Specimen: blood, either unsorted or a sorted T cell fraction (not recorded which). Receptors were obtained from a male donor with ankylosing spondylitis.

The CDR3 region is CASRLAGDVRNEQFF. DNA for the CDR3: TGTGCCAGCAGGTTAGCGGGAGACGTACGGAATGAGCAGTTCTTC. This chain links TRBV28 with TRBJ2-1; 9 bases map to TRBD2. From germline, CDR1 is MDHEN and CDR2 SYDVKM. The CDR3 contains 15 residues. With 6 bases clipped from V and 7 bases from J, the junction kept 10 bases outside the gene matches.

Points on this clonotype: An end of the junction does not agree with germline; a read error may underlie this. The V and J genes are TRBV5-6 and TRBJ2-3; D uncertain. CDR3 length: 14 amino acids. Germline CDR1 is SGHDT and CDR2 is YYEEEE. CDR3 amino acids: CANSLGRKTDTQYF. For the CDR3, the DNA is TGTGCCAACAGCTTGGGCAGGAAGACAGATACGCAGTATTTT. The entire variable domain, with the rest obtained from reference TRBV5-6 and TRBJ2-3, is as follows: DAGVTQSPTHLIKTRGQQVTLRCSPKSGHDTVSWYQQALGQGPQFIFQYYEEEERQRGNFPDRFSGHQFPNYSSELNVNALLLGDSALYLCANSLGRKTDTQYFGPGTRLTVL.

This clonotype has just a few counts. The CDR3 loop reads CASSFRLGGLIYNEQFF. The CDR3 DNA sequence: TGTGCCAGCAGCTTCCGGCTGGGGGGACTCATCTACAATGAGCAGTTCTTC. The chain carries TRBV13 and TRBJ2-1; D possibly corresponds to TRBD2 (6 bases). The germline V gene encodes CDR1 PRHDT and CDR2 FYEKMQ (reference sequence). CDR3 length: 17 residues. V was pared by 3 bases and J by 3 bases, with 18 bases between.

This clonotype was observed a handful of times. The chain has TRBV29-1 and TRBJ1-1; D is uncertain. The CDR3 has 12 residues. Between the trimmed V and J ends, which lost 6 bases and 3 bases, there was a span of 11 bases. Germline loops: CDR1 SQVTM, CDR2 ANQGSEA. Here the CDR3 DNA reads TGCAGCGTGTCGAGATCGGACACTGAAGCTTTCTTT. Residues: CSVSRSDTEAFF.

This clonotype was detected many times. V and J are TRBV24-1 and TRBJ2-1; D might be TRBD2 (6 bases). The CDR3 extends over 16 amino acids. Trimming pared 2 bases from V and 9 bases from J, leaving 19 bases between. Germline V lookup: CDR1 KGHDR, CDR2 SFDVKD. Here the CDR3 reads CATSDSFGSAWSEQFF. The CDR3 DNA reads TGTGCCACCAGTGATTCCTTCGGGAGCGCCTGGAGTGAGCAGTTCTTC.

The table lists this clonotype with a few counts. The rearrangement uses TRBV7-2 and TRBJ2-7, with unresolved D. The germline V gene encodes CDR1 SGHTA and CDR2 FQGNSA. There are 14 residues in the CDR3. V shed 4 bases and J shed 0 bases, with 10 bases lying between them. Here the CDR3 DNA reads TGTGCCAGCAGCTCCACCCGGAACTCCTACGAGCAGTACTTC. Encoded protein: CASSSTRNSYEQYF.

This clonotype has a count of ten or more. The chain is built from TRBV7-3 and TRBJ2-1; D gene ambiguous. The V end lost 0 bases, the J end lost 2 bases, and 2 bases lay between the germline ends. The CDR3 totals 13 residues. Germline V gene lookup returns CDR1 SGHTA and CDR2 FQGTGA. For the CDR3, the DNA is TGTGCCAGCAGCTTAACCCCCTACAATGAGCAGTTCTTC. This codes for CASSLTPYNEQFF.

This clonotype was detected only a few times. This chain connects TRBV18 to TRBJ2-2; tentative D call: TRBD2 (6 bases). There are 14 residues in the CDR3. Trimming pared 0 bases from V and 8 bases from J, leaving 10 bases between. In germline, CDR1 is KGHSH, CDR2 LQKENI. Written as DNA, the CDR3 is TGTGCCAGCTCACCACCGCCGGGAGAAGGGGAGCTGTTTTTT. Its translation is CASSPPPGEGELFF.

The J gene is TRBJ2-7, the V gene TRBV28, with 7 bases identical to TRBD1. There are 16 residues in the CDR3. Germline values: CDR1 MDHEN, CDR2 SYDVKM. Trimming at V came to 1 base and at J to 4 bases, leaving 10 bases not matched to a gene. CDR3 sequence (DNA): TGTGCCAGCAGTTTATCGAGGGGGCGAAACGTTTACGAGCAGTACTTC. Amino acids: CASSLSRGRNVYEQYF.

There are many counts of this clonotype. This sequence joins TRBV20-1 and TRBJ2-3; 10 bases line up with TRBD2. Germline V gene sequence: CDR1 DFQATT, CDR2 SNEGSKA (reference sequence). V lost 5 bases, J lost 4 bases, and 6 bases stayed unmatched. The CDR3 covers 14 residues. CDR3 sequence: CSAESGRVSDTQYF. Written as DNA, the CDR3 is TGCAGTGCTGAGAGCGGGAGGGTTTCAGATACGCAGTATTTT.